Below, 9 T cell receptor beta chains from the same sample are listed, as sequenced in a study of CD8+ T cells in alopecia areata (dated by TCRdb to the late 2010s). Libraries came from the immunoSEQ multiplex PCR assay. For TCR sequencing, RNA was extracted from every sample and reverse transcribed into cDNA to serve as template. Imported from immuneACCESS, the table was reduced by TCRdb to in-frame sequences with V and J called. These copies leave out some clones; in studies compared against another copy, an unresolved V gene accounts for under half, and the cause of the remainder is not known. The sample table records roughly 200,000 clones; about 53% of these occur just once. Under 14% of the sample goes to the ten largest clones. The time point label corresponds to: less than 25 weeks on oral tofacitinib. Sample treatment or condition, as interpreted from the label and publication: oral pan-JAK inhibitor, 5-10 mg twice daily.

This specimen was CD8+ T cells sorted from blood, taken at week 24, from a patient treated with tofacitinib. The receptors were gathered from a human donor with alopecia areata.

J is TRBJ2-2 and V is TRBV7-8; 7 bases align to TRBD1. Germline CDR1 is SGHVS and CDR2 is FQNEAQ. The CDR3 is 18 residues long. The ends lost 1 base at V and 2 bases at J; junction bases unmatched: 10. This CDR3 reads CASSLGNPGQQNTGELFF. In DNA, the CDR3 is TGTGCCAGCAGCTTAGGGAACCCGGGACAGCAAAACACCGGGGAGCTGTTTTTT.

CDR3 sequence reads: CASRRTGGDGYTF. The CDR3 nucleotides read TGTGCCAGCAGGCGGACAGGGGGCGATGGCTACACCTTC. The chain employs TRBV5-8 and TRBJ1-2, with TRBD1 matching over 11 bases. The V gene end was trimmed by 5 bases and the J gene end by 6 bases; junction bases not matched to a gene: 3. This CDR3 spans 13 amino acids. The germline V gene encodes CDR1 SGHTS and CDR2 YDEGEE. Full variable domain (outside the CDR3, taken from reference TRBV5-8 and TRBJ1-2): EAGVTQSPTHLIKTRGQQATLRCSPISGHTSVYWYQQALGLGLQFLLWYDEGEERNRGNFPPRFSGRQFPNYSSELNVNALELEDSALYLCASRRTGGDGYTFGSGTRLTVV.

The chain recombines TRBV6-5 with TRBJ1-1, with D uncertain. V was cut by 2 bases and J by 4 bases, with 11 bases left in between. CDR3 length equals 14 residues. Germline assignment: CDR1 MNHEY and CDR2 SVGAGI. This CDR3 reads CASSYGFGSTEAFF. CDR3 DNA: TGTGCCAGCAGTTACGGGTTCGGGTCCACTGAAGCTTTCTTT.

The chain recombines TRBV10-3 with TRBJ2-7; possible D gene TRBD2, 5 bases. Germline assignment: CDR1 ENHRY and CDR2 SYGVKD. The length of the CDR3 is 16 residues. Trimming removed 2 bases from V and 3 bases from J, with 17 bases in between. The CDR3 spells CAISERVSREVYEQYF. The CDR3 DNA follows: TGTGCCATCAGTGAGCGGGTCAGTCGGGAAGTCTACGAGCAGTACTTC.

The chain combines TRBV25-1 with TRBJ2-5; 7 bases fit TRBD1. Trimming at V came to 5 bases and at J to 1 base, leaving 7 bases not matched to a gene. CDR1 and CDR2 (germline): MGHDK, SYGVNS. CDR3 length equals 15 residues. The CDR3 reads CASSKRQGPQETQYF. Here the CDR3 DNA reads TGTGCCAGCAGTAAGAGACAGGGCCCCCAAGAGACCCAGTACTTC.

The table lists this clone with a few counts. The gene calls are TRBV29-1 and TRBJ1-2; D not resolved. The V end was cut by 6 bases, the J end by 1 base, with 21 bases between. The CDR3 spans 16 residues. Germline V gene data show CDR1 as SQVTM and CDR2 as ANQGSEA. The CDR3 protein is CSVGFEPTDNNYGYTF. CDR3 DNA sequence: TGCAGCGTGGGCTTTGAGCCAACCGATAATAACTATGGCTACACCTTC.

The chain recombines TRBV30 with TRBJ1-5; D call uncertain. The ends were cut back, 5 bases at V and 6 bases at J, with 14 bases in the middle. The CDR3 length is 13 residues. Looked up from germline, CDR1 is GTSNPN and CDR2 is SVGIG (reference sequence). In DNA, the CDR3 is TGTGCCTGGGGGATAGAAGGTTCTCAGCCCCAGCATTTT. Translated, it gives CAWGIEGSQPQHF.

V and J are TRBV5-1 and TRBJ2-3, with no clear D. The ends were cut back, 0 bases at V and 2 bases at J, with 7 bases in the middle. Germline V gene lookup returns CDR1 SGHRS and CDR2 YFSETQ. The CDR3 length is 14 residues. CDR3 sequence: CASSLGNLTDTQYF. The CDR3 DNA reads TGCGCCAGCAGCTTGGGGAACCTCACAGATACGCAGTATTTT.

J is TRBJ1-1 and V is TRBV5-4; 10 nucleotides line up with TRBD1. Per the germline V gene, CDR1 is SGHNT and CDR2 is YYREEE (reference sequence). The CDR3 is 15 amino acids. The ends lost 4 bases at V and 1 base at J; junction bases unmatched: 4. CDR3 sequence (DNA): TGTGCCAGCAGCGGGACAGGGGAGGGGAACACTGAAGCTTTCTTT. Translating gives CASSGTGEGNTEAFF.